This T cell receptor (beta chain) stems from a study of blood T cell repertoires in COVID-19 (dated by TCRdb to 2020 to 2022). Looking at the study overall: For ImmuneRACE Cohort 3, a participant was defined as recovered based on two consecutive negative NP/OP PCR tests, clearance by a healthcare professional, or resolution of symptoms. The collaborator samples originated in the United States, Italy and Spain and spanned the acute and convalescent phases of COVID-19. The material from the prospective study consisted of cDNA or gDNA derived from T cells, B-cell-depleted T cells, or PBMCs. The dataset comprised deeply sampled blood TCRbeta repertoires from subjects exposed to, actively infected with, or recovered from COVID-19. The repertoires were released in a freely available public database intended as a resource for research on the immune response to SARS-CoV-2. The samples were drawn from the first 160 participants of the ongoing ImmuneRACE study and from 1,254 subjects provided by 6 global collaborators. Sample metadata almost always included a de-identified subject ID, COVID-19 status, age in years and sex. Where available, HLA class I and class II types were obtained from metadata supplied by the sample provider rather than from assay-based typing. The study at large found these results: Clinical and demographic metadata were provided uncurated, with the amount varying by source and participant.

TCRbeta CDR3 regions were amplified from genomic DNA using the immunoSEQ Assay, a bias-controlled multiplex PCR. The authors processed their data as follows. The number of nucleated cells in each sample was estimated by amplification of reference gene primers within the assay. Sequence reads were collapsed and filtered to measure the absolute abundance of every unique TCRbeta CDR3 rearrangement. For each sample, productive Simpson clonality was calculated as the square root of Simpson's diversity index over productive rearrangements. Entries here come from immuneACCESS through TCRdb and include only in-frame sequences with V and J called. Some clones fail to appear in such tables; in the studies checked, an unresolved V gene covers under half of the shortfall, and the cause of the remainder is unknown. V, J and clone size are taken as reported in that table, and D and trimming were inferred from the DNA itself. The sample table shows roughly 210,000 clones, and roughly 91% are seen once. The biggest ten clones account for 7.2% of the sample.

Note on this clone: The antigen it binds to is not known. No base-level quality is on record; no much larger clone is a single base apart.

Participants in the prospective study were aged about 18 to 95 years, lived in 20 to 25 United States geographic areas, and enrolled through a virtual design. To assign participants to cohorts, the prospective study relied on clinical history that participants themselves reported in a screening survey and a study questionnaire. In the prospective study, whole blood, serum and a nasopharyngeal or oropharyngeal swab were collected from each participant by mobile phlebotomists. Prospective study participants could optionally give additional blood draws and questionnaires over an approximately 2-month period. Prospective study blood samples were shipped either frozen or at room temperature before DNA extraction. The cysteine opens and the phenylalanine closes a CDR3 of 15 amino acids. Only the CDR3 region is kept as DNA, spanning 45 bases read in frame from base 1. Trimming removed 5 bases from V and 4 bases from J; the gene matches leave 6 bases unexplained. The germline V gene supplies CDR1 SGHTA and CDR2 FQGTGA.

This receptor was taken from a man aged 25-40 years in a cohort exposed to, infected with or recovered from COVID-19 (not recorded which). The sequenced sample was PBMCs or T cells enriched from blood (not recorded which). The receptor chain draws on TRBV7-3 and TRBJ1-2, with 11 junctional bases fitting TRBD1. The DNA is as follows: TGTGCCAGCAGCCTGGGACAGGGGGTCCCCTATGGCTACACCTTC. This translates into CASSLGQGVPYGYTF.